This TCR beta chain came from a study of spatial heterogeneity in lung cancer (dated by TCRdb to between 2018 and 2021). Background on the whole study: Beta-chain transcripts were consistently detected in greater numbers than alpha-chain transcripts, which likely reflects a higher abundance of beta-chain transcripts. Nonsynonymous mutation counts, determined by whole-exome sequencing of tumor tissue, were related to TCR repertoire features. In non-small cell lung cancer, the study quantitatively compared TCR alpha and beta repertoires across several tumor regions, matched nontumor lung, and blood. At surgery, 220 tumor regions, around 67 matched nontumor lung samples and 56 PBMC samples were TCR-sequenced for both alpha and beta chains. In the raw uncorrected reads, each unique combination of TCR and UMI appeared more than ten times on average.

Details on this clonotype: Its antigen is not yet known. No much larger clone exists at a distance of one base, and base qualities are not known.

The germline V gene (reference sequence) provides CDR1 LGHDT and CDR2 YNNKEL. The junction carries 8 bases between V and J, which are trimmed by 4 bases and 6 bases respectively. The CDR3 has 12 amino acids, counting the end cysteine and phenylalanine. Only the CDR3 portion is preserved as DNA: 36 bases, with reading frame beginning at the first base. The time point label on this specimen signifies: sample taken at primary tumor resection. Donors were under 95 patients with early-stage, untreated non-small cell lung cancer from the lung TRACERx cohort. Whole RNA extracted from tumor and nontumor lung tissue, or from cryopreserved PBMC samples, was used for TCR sequencing without cell sorting. Patients were selected for TCR sequencing only if sufficient RNA was available from at least two tumor regions. Before being selected, tumor and adjacent nontumor lung specimens were reviewed by a lung pathologist.

What the authors observed across the whole study: Additional single-cell paired TCR alpha and beta sequencing was considered necessary to confirm, at a functional level, the hypothesis that regional TCRs recognize regional mutations.

Libraries came from 5' RACE. Sequenced using a NextSeq 500. In the TCR library protocol, a unique molecular identifier was attached to each TCR cDNA molecule so that PCR and sequencing errors could be corrected. The authors processed their data as follows. TCR identification, UMI-based error correction and CDR3 extraction were performed with Decombinator tools. TCRs above a frequency of 2 per 1,000, corresponding to the top 1% of the tumor frequency distribution, were defined as expanded. Renyi diversity was calculated using the R vegan package after each repertoire was subsampled 100 times to 5,000 TCRs. CDR3 similarity networks were built from amino acid triplet string-kernel similarity, with CDR3s being connected when pairwise similarity was above 0.82. TCRdb trimmed public reads at Q25 via fastp, called clones via MiXCR and kept in-frame beta chains. Merged by CDR3 protein, the rows form single entries marked with the most common genes and DNA. TCRdb, rather than the study authors, made the V and J calls. For this sample the table gives around 7,700 distinct CDR3 sequences, of which 15% to 19% were detected only once. Over 12% of the sample belongs to the ten largest clones.

The chain is made from TRBV3-1 and TRBJ2-3, with no confident D gene call. Source: normal lung tissue next to the tumor, taken at surgery. The sequence derives from a male donor with early-stage non-small cell lung cancer. The DNA reads TGTGCCAGCAGCCCCAATAGGGATACGCAGTATTTT. This encodes CASSPNRDTQYF.